The rows below give T cell receptor beta chains drawn from one sample of a study of blood T cell repertoires in COVID-19. Using immunoSEQ multiplex PCR, the repertoire was profiled, and TCRdb retains in-frame clones only, with some absent. Here the sample spans about 100,000 clones, roughly 90% being singletons. The sample consisted of peripheral blood. The receptor set was obtained from a man aged 25-40 years in a cohort sampled during active COVID-19. CDR3s include the opening cysteine and the closing phenylalanine or tryptophan. A D gene is named only where the DNA matches it firmly. Clone size is not always given. Where it is, it says once, few, many or a class for expanded clones.

TRBD1 . TRBJ1-3 15 TRBV7-9 TGTGCCAGCACCCCCCCCGGACAGGCTGGAAACACCATATATTTT CASTPPGQAGNTIYF
TRBD2 . TRBJ2-5 15 TRBV5-6 TGTGCCAGCAGCTTTAGCGGGGGGCTTCAAGAGACCCAGTACTTC CASSFSGGLQETQYF
. . TRBJ1-3 16 TRBV7-8 TGTGCCAGCAGCTCACAGGCGACCAGCTCTGGAAACACCATATATTTT CASSSQATSSGNTIYF
. . TRBJ2-2 16 TRBV24-1 TGTGCCACCAGTGATTTAGGAGGAGGCGCCGCCGGGGAGCTGTTTTTT CATSDLGGGAAGELFF
TRBD1 . TRBJ2-7 12 TRBV6-5 TGTGCCAGCAGGGGACAGGGTTCCGAGCAGTACTTC CASRGQGSEQYF
. . TRBJ1-1 15 TRBV18 TGTGCCAGCTCTACCAGGTTCGGTCCCGACACTGAAGCTTTCTTT CASSTRFGPDTEAFF
TRBD1 . TRBJ2-3 17 TRBV18 TGTGCCAGCTCACCTATCTCGACAGGGTTTACACCAGATACGCAGTATTTT CASSPISTGFTPDTQYF
. few TRBJ2-7 14 TRBV30 TGTGCCTGGAGTAACGGCGCAGGGTTCTACGAGCAGTACTTC CAWSNGAGFYEQYF
. . TRBJ1-1 17 TRBV19 TGTGCCAGTAGTGACCGTGGACAAAGGTCGAGAGGCACTGAAGCTTTCTTT CASSDRGQRSRGTEAFF
. few TRBJ1-2 14 TRBV19 TGTGCCAGTAGTTTCCGGGAAAGCCCACATGGCTACACCTTC CASSFRESPHGYTF
TRBD2 . TRBJ2-2 19 TRBV5-4 TGTGCCAGCAGCCAGGCCCCTGCTGCGGGGGGGCGTGGCACCGGGGAGCTGTTTTTT CASSQAPAAGGRGTGELFF
TRBD2 few TRBJ2-2 15 TRBV10-3 TGTGCCATCAGTGCGAGCGGGGGGGACACCGGGGAGCTGTTTTTT CAISASGGDTGELFF
. . TRBJ2-5 19 TRBV24-1 TGTGCCACCAGTGATGCCGGAGGGGGCAGGACCCCGTACCAAGAGACCCAGTACTTC CATSDAGGGRTPYQETQYF
. once TRBJ2-1 16 TRBV11-2 TGTGCCAGCAGCTTAGTAGTGGGGAGCTCCTACAATGAGCAGTTCTTC CASSLVVGSSYNEQFF
. . TRBJ2-3 13 TRBV24-1 TGTGCCACCAGTGGAGTCCAGGGTGCGCCGCAGTATTTT CATSGVQGAPQYF
. . TRBJ1-5 14 TRBV28 TGTGCCAGCAGTTTATCCCAGGGAAATCAGCCCCAGCATTTT CASSLSQGNQPQHF
TRBD1 . TRBJ1-1 16 TRBV18 TGTGCCAGCTCACCGAGGACAGGGGGAGGGGGCACTGAAGCTTTCTTT CASSPRTGGGGTEAFF
. . TRBJ1-2 15 TRBV18 TGTGCCAGCTCACCACAGACAGGTCCTGACTATGGCTACACCTTC CASSPQTGPDYGYTF
TRBD1 . TRBJ2-2 13 TRBV18 TGTGCCAGCTCAGCTGACAGGGACGGGGAGCTGTTTTTT CASSADRDGELFF
. . TRBJ2-1 14 TRBV27 TGTGCCAGCAGTCCTCCCGGCTCCTACAATGAGCAGTTCTTC CASSPPGSYNEQFF
. . TRBJ1-6 12 TRBV7-2 TGTGCCAGCAGCCTACAGGGTTCACCCCTCCACTTT CASSLQGSPLHF
TRBD1 . TRBJ1-4 14 TRBV15 TGTGCCTCCTCACACGGGACAGGGGCTTGGAAACTGTTTTTT CASSHGTGAWKLFF
. once TRBJ2-5 9 TRBV20-1 TGCAGTGCCCCGGAGACCCAGTACTTC CSAPETQYF
TRBD2 . TRBJ2-7 16 TRBV28 TGTGCCAGCATTCCCCCGGGGGGGGGACGGACCTACGAGCAGTACTTC CASIPPGGGRTYEQYF
TRBD1 . TRBJ2-2 14 TRBV5-5 TGTGCCAGCAGTCGGACAGGGAACACCGGGGAGCTGTTTTTT CASSRTGNTGELFF
. . TRBJ2-1 15 TRBV10-1 TGCGCCAGCAGTGAGTCCCTGAACCTATACAATGAGCAGTTCTTC CASSESLNLYNEQFF
TRBD2 . TRBJ2-7 15 TRBV11-2 TGTGCCAGCAGCGAACAAGCGGGGTCTACCTACGAGCAGTACTTC CASSEQAGSTYEQYF
. . TRBJ1-5 15 TRBV27 TGTGCCAGCGAAGTTCAGGTTAATAGCAATCAGCCCCAGCATTTT CASEVQVNSNQPQHF
TRBD2 . TRBJ2-2 14 TRBV18 TGTGCCAGCTCACCGGCGGGGGGAACCGGGGAGCTGTTTTTT CASSPAGGTGELFF
TRBD1 . TRBJ2-5 15 TRBV7-2 TGTGCCAGCAGCCTGGGGCCCAGGGGGCAAGAGACCCAGTACTTC CASSLGPRGQETQYF
TRBD1 . TRBJ1-5 15 TRBV11-2 TGTGCCAGCAGCTTCGATGGACAGGGCGGTCAGCCCCAGCATTTT CASSFDGQGGQPQHF
. . TRBJ1-1 12 TRBV29-1 TGCAGCGTTGAGACGGGAAACACTGAAGCTTTCTTT CSVETGNTEAFF
. . TRBJ2-3 12 TRBV4-1 TGCGCCAGCAGCCAGAGTCCAGATACGCAGTATTTT CASSQSPDTQYF
TRBD2 . TRBJ2-3 11 TRBV30 TGTGCCTGGAGTGAGACTAGCGGGCAGTATTTT CAWSETSGQYF
. . TRBJ1-2 9 TRBV27 TGTGCCAGCATGAGGGGCTACACCTTC CASMRGYTF
TRBD1 . TRBJ2-2 15 TRBV5-8 TGTGCCAGCAGCCCCACAGGGGGGAACACCGGGGAGCTGTTTTTT CASSPTGGNTGELFF
. . TRBJ2-2 13 TRBV6-5 TGTGCCAGCTCCCGGGTGGGCACCGGGGAGCTGTTTTTT CASSRVGTGELFF
TRBD2 . TRBJ2-1 16 TRBV15 TGTGCCACCAGCAGGGGGAGACTAGCGGGGTGGGATGAGCAGTTCTTC CATSRGRLAGWDEQFF
TRBD1 . TRBJ2-1 13 TRBV10-3 TGTGCCATCACCGGACAGGCTGAGGATGAGCAGTTCTTC CAITGQAEDEQFF